This T cell receptor (beta chain) was retrieved from a study of T cells in localized non-small cell lung cancer. Whole-study results and caveats: Higher T cell density in the blood was associated with longer overall survival, whereas higher adjacent-lung clonality associated with shorter survival. T cell clonality was highest in uninvolved adjacent lung, above tumor. The tumor had only one region sequenced, so heterogeneity remains possible.

Profiled with immunoSEQ multiplex PCR; TCRdb holds only in-frame clones, not every one. The sample has under 40,000 clones, approximately 80% seen once; the top ten hold 36%. Notes on this clone: Its antigen is not known.

The V segment lost 4 bases and the J segment 7 bases; nucleotides outside the gene matches: 6. From germline, CDR1 is KGHSH and CDR2 LQKENI. The CDR3 runs 16 residues. Sequences were derived from peripheral blood, sampled before any cancer treatment. The sequence was obtained from a male donor older than 55 with stage II squamous cell lung carcinoma. The rearrangement uses TRBV18 and TRBJ2-1, with 14 bases fitting TRBD2. The CDR3 bases are TGTGCCAGCTCACGGGCCGGGACTAGCGGGAGAAATGAGCAGTTCTTC. This encodes CASSRAGTSGRNEQFF.